This is a list of T cell receptor beta chains from one sample in a study of T cell repertoires in cytomegalovirus infection. No antigens are known for them. TCRdb passed the reads through MiXCR, listing each CDR3 protein once. Among 450,000 to 600,000 distinct CDR3 sequences, about 44% were seen once, and the ten largest hold 43%. This specimen was cultured PBMCs, taken from culture after CMV antigen stimulation. Receptor source: a human donor in good health (CMV status not recorded). Some clones in this sample may be carry-over from other donors' samples. Both conserved end residues are part of each CDR3. D genes are given only for firm matches. Some rows mark clone size as missing; the rest say once, few, many or name a class of expanded clone.

J gene: TRBJ2-7; clone size: .; V gene: TRBV20-1; D gene: TRBD1; CDR3 DNA: TGCAGTGCTAGAAGGACAGGGGTATACGAGCAGTACTTC; CDR3 protein: CSARRTGVYEQYF
J gene: TRBJ2-7; clone size: .; V gene: TRBV10-3; D gene: .; CDR3 DNA: TGTGCCACACCCGGGACTCCTGGGAACGAGCAGTACTTC; CDR3 protein: CATPGTPGNEQYF
J gene: TRBJ2-1; clone size: .; V gene: TRBV7-9; D gene: .; CDR3 DNA: TGTGCCAGCAGCTACCGTGGTAGGAGGAATGAGCAGTTCTTC; CDR3 protein: CASSYRGRRNEQFF
J gene: TRBJ2-5; clone size: many; V gene: TRBV12-3/TRBV12-4; D gene: .; CDR3 DNA: TGTGCCAGCAGTCCCCGGGGCCAAGAGACCCAGTACTTC; CDR3 protein: CASSPRGQETQYF
J gene: TRBJ2-3; clone size: .; V gene: TRBV28; D gene: .; CDR3 DNA: .; CDR3 protein: CASSFGSGQATDTQYF
J gene: TRBJ2-1; clone size: few; V gene: TRBV7-2; D gene: .; CDR3 DNA: TGTGCCAGCAGCTTAATCATGAGGGCCGATGAGCAGTTCTTC; CDR3 protein: CASSLIMRADEQFF
J gene: TRBJ2-5; clone size: .; V gene: TRBV7-2; D gene: .; CDR3 DNA: TGTGCCAGCAGCCTACGGAAATCAGGGGAGACCCAGTACTTC; CDR3 protein: CASSLRKSGETQYF
J gene: TRBJ1-4; clone size: .; V gene: TRBV11-2; D gene: .; CDR3 DNA: TGTGCCAGCAGCTTAAACCCAGTAAACCCGAGATATGAAAAACTGTTTTTT; CDR3 protein: CASSLNPVNPRYEKLFF
J gene: TRBJ2-5; clone size: .; V gene: TRBV7-2; D gene: .; CDR3 DNA: TGTGCCAGCAGCGGCCGGGACATACTAAAAGAGACCCAGTACTTC; CDR3 protein: CASSGRDILKETQYF
J gene: TRBJ2-3; clone size: .; V gene: TRBV7-2; D gene: .; CDR3 DNA: TGTGCCAGCAGCTTAGCCCCGGGACTCTACACAGATACGCAGTATTTT; CDR3 protein: CASSLAPGLYTDTQYF
J gene: TRBJ2-7; clone size: .; V gene: TRBV5-1; D gene: .; CDR3 DNA: TGCGCCAGCAGCTTGACTACCTCAGCAAGGGAGCAGTACTTC; CDR3 protein: CASSLTTSAREQYF
J gene: TRBJ1-6; clone size: .; V gene: TRBV12-3/TRBV12-4; D gene: .; CDR3 DNA: TGTGCCAGCAGCCCCTACCAAGGAGTGGATTCACCCCTCCACTTT; CDR3 protein: CASSPYQGVDSPLHF
J gene: TRBJ2-1; clone size: .; V gene: TRBV7-2; D gene: .; CDR3 DNA: TGTGCCAGCGGCTACCGGGTCTCCAACCAACATGAGCAGTTCTTC; CDR3 protein: CASGYRVSNQHEQFF
J gene: TRBJ2-7; clone size: .; V gene: TRBV19; D gene: .; CDR3 DNA: TGTGCCAGTTCGAGGGACACCACCTACGAGCAGTACTTC; CDR3 protein: CASSRDTTYEQYF
J gene: TRBJ2-5; clone size: .; V gene: TRBV11-2; D gene: TRBD1; CDR3 DNA: TGTGCCAGCAGCGCCTACGGACAGGGGGGGACCCAGTACTTC; CDR3 protein: CASSAYGQGGTQYF
J gene: TRBJ2-5; clone size: .; V gene: TRBV7-2; D gene: .; CDR3 DNA: TGTGCCAGCAGCCCCCCTCCCCCGCGACAGCCGCGAGAGACCCAGTACTTC; CDR3 protein: CASSPPPPRQPRETQYF
J gene: TRBJ2-1; clone size: few; V gene: TRBV4-1; D gene: .; CDR3 DNA: TGCGCCAGCAGCCAAGCCCTCGGACGGAATGAGCAGTTCTTC; CDR3 protein: CASSQALGRNEQFF
J gene: TRBJ2-1; clone size: .; V gene: TRBV7-2; D gene: .; CDR3 DNA: TGTGCCAGCAGCTTAATCGGGGGTACCTTCACTTACAATGAGCAGTTCTTC; CDR3 protein: CASSLIGGTFTYNEQFF
J gene: TRBJ2-1; clone size: .; V gene: TRBV7-6; D gene: .; CDR3 DNA: TGTGCCAGCAGCCCCGTAACTAGCCCCGGAGATGAGCAGTTCTTC; CDR3 protein: CASSPVTSPGDEQFF
J gene: TRBJ2-1; clone size: .; V gene: TRBV7-8; D gene: TRBD2; CDR3 DNA: TGTGCCAGCAACCATCTAGCGGGCTACAATGAGCAGTTCTTC; CDR3 protein: CASNHLAGYNEQFF
J gene: TRBJ2-1; clone size: .; V gene: TRBV12-5; D gene: .; CDR3 DNA: TGTGCTAGTGGTTTGATCCTAGCATACAGCCACTCCTACAATGAGCAGTTCTTC; CDR3 protein: CASGLILAYSHSYNEQFF
J gene: TRBJ1-1; clone size: .; V gene: TRBV24-1; D gene: TRBD1; CDR3 DNA: TGTGCCACCAGTGATCCTGGACAGGGAGAAACTGAAGCTTTCTTT; CDR3 protein: CATSDPGQGETEAFF
J gene: TRBJ1-4; clone size: few; V gene: TRBV7-2; D gene: TRBD1; CDR3 DNA: TGTGCCAGCAGCTACAGGGGAGGACATGAAAAACTGTTTTTT; CDR3 protein: CASSYRGGHEKLFF
J gene: TRBJ2-2; clone size: .; V gene: TRBV6-6; D gene: TRBD1; CDR3 DNA: TGTGCCAGCAGTTACCCGGACAGGATATGGACCGGGGAGCTGTTTTTT; CDR3 protein: CASSYPDRIWTGELFF
J gene: TRBJ1-1; clone size: few; V gene: TRBV10-3; D gene: TRBD1; CDR3 DNA: TGTGCCATCAGTGACAGGGGGGCGGCTGAAGCTTTCTTT; CDR3 protein: CAISDRGAAEAFF
J gene: TRBJ2-1; clone size: few; V gene: TRBV27; D gene: .; CDR3 DNA: TGTGCCAGCAGTCCCCGGGGGTGGGAGCGATCAATTCGTAATGAGCAGTTCTTC; CDR3 protein: CASSPRGWERSIRNEQFF
J gene: TRBJ2-3; clone size: .; V gene: TRBV12-5; D gene: TRBD1; CDR3 DNA: TGTGCTAGTGGTTTGGGGACGACAGGGGCTAACACAGATACGCAGTATTTT; CDR3 protein: CASGLGTTGANTDTQYF
J gene: TRBJ2-3; clone size: .; V gene: TRBV4-3; D gene: TRBD2; CDR3 DNA: TGCGCCAGCAGTCAAGAACTAACTAGCGGGAGACCAGATACGCAGTATTTT; CDR3 protein: CASSQELTSGRPDTQYF
J gene: TRBJ1-3; clone size: .; V gene: TRBV10-3; D gene: TRBD1; CDR3 DNA: TGTGCCATCAGGGGACAGAGCTCTGGAAACACCATATATTTT; CDR3 protein: CAIRGQSSGNTIYF
J gene: TRBJ2-1; clone size: once; V gene: TRBV19; D gene: TRBD2; CDR3 DNA: TGTGCCAGTAGTATAGGTAGCGGGCAAGTTCTTCATGAGCAGTTCTTC; CDR3 protein: CASSIGSGQVLHEQFF
J gene: TRBJ2-2; clone size: .; V gene: TRBV12-3/TRBV12-4; D gene: .; CDR3 DNA: TGTGCCAGCAGTCCCCTGAGGGGCAAGGTCGACCCCGGGGAGCTGTTTTTT; CDR3 protein: CASSPLRGKVDPGELFF
J gene: TRBJ2-2; clone size: .; V gene: TRBV27; D gene: TRBD1; CDR3 DNA: TGTGCCAGCAAACCGGGACAGGGGGCACCCTCATGGACCCGCACCGGGGAGCTGTTTTTT; CDR3 protein: CASKPGQGAPSWTRTGELFF
J gene: TRBJ2-2; clone size: .; V gene: TRBV29-1; D gene: TRBD2; CDR3 DNA: TGCAGCGTTGAACTAGCGGGGACCGGGGAGCTGTTTTTT; CDR3 protein: CSVELAGTGELFF
J gene: TRBJ2-2; clone size: .; V gene: TRBV5-1; D gene: .; CDR3 DNA: TGCGCCAGCAGACAGGGCAGGAGAAACACCGGGGAGCTGTTTTTT; CDR3 protein: CASRQGRRNTGELFF
J gene: TRBJ1-2; clone size: .; V gene: TRBV27; D gene: TRBD1; CDR3 DNA: TGTGCCAGCAGGGACAGGGTCCATGGCTACACCTTC; CDR3 protein: CASRDRVHGYTF
J gene: TRBJ2-3; clone size: .; V gene: TRBV24-1; D gene: .; CDR3 DNA: TGTGCCACCGCCTCCCGGGCCACAGATACGCAGTATTTT; CDR3 protein: CATASRATDTQYF
J gene: TRBJ2-7; clone size: once; V gene: TRBV20-1; D gene: .; CDR3 DNA: TGCAGTGCTAGAGATAACCGGGGTCCTACTACCTACGAGCAGTACTTC; CDR3 protein: CSARDNRGPTTYEQYF
J gene: TRBJ2-3; clone size: few; V gene: TRBV12-3/TRBV12-4; D gene: .; CDR3 DNA: TGTGCCAGCAGTTTAGCCAGGGGGGTGACAGATACGCAGTATTTT; CDR3 protein: CASSLARGVTDTQYF
J gene: TRBJ2-1; clone size: .; V gene: TRBV20-1; D gene: .; CDR3 DNA: TGCAGTGCTAGGGAAAACGGACCTTACAATGAGCAGTTCTTC; CDR3 protein: CSARENGPYNEQFF
J gene: TRBJ2-1; clone size: few; V gene: TRBV11-3; D gene: TRBD1; CDR3 DNA: TGTGCCAGCAGCCCGGACAGGGCCAGGGAAAACAATGAGCAGTTCTTC; CDR3 protein: CASSPDRARENNEQFF
J gene: TRBJ1-5; clone size: few; V gene: TRBV27; D gene: .; CDR3 DNA: TGTGCCAGCAGTTTATTAGGGGGCAATCAGCCCCAGCATTTT; CDR3 protein: CASSLLGGNQPQHF
J gene: TRBJ2-1; clone size: few; V gene: TRBV7-8; D gene: .; CDR3 DNA: TGTGCCAGCAGCTCCGTGCGAGTATACAATGAGCAGTTCTTC; CDR3 protein: CASSSVRVYNEQFF
J gene: TRBJ2-5; clone size: .; V gene: TRBV28; D gene: .; CDR3 DNA: TGTGCCAGCACCGGACGTAGGGAGACCCAGTACTTC; CDR3 protein: CASTGRRETQYF
J gene: TRBJ2-3; clone size: many; V gene: TRBV7-2; D gene: .; CDR3 DNA: TGTGCCAGCACCAACACAGATACGCAGTATTTT; CDR3 protein: CASTNTDTQYF
J gene: TRBJ1-1; clone size: .; V gene: TRBV4-1; D gene: .; CDR3 DNA: TGCGCCAGCAGCCCCCGGGGGGGCTCCCCTGAAGCTTTCTTT; CDR3 protein: CASSPRGGSPEAFF
J gene: TRBJ1-2; clone size: .; V gene: TRBV7-2; D gene: .; CDR3 DNA: TGTGCCAGCAGCTTAAGGGTGAGCTATGGCTACACCTTC; CDR3 protein: CASSLRVSYGYTF
J gene: TRBJ1-1; clone size: .; V gene: TRBV4-1; D gene: .; CDR3 DNA: TGCGCCAGCAGCGTACAGGGTGGCGACACTGAAGCTTTCTTT; CDR3 protein: CASSVQGGDTEAFF
J gene: TRBJ2-7; clone size: few; V gene: TRBV6-5; D gene: TRBD1; CDR3 DNA: TGTGCCAGTAAACCCGGGACAGGGGCTTTTTACGAGCAGTACTTC; CDR3 protein: CASKPGTGAFYEQYF
J gene: TRBJ2-5; clone size: few; V gene: TRBV7-2; D gene: .; CDR3 DNA: TGTGCCAGCAGCCCGCCCCGTAGAGCGGCCAGACAAGAGACCCAGTACTTC; CDR3 protein: CASSPPRRAARQETQYF
J gene: TRBJ1-4; clone size: few; V gene: TRBV6-5; D gene: .; CDR3 DNA: TGTGCCAGCAGTTCGGACGACCATAATGAAAAACTGTTTTTT; CDR3 protein: CASSSDDHNEKLFF
J gene: TRBJ2-6; clone size: .; V gene: TRBV19; D gene: .; CDR3 DNA: TGTGCCACCAGTGTGGGACGTGGGGCCAACGTCCTGACTTTC; CDR3 protein: CATSVGRGANVLTF
J gene: TRBJ2-7; clone size: .; V gene: TRBV7-6; D gene: .; CDR3 DNA: TGTGCCAGCAGCTCTGGGGCCTACACATTAAACTACGAGCAGTACTTC; CDR3 protein: CASSSGAYTLNYEQYF
J gene: TRBJ2-7; clone size: .; V gene: TRBV7-4; D gene: TRBD1; CDR3 DNA: TGTGCCAGCAGCTTATGGGACAGGGGGCCTCGCGAGCAGTACTTC; CDR3 protein: CASSLWDRGPREQYF
J gene: TRBJ2-7; clone size: few; V gene: TRBV6-8; D gene: .; CDR3 DNA: TGTGCCAGCAGTTACGGGGGGGCCAGGGGCTACGAGCAGTACTTC; CDR3 protein: CASSYGGARGYEQYF
J gene: TRBJ2-5; clone size: .; V gene: TRBV6-6; D gene: TRBD2; CDR3 DNA: TGTGCCAGCAGCAACGGGGGGAGCCAAGAGACCCAGTACTTC; CDR3 protein: CASSNGGSQETQYF
J gene: TRBJ2-7; clone size: few; V gene: TRBV6-6; D gene: TRBD1; CDR3 DNA: TGTGCCAGCAGTTACCCGGGACAGAGATACGAGCAGTACTTC; CDR3 protein: CASSYPGQRYEQYF
J gene: TRBJ1-2; clone size: .; V gene: TRBV6-1; D gene: .; CDR3 DNA: TGTGCCAGCAGTGCCTCAGGGCTATATGGCTACACCTTC; CDR3 protein: CASSASGLYGYTF
J gene: TRBJ2-5; clone size: .; V gene: TRBV6-2/TRBV6-3; D gene: .; CDR3 DNA: TGTGCCAGCAGTCCCTTCGGAGGGACCCAAGAGACCCAGTACTTC; CDR3 protein: CASSPFGGTQETQYF
J gene: TRBJ1-2; clone size: .; V gene: TRBV19; D gene: .; CDR3 DNA: TGTGCCAGTAGTAGCATGGACAGAAACTATGGCTACACCTTC; CDR3 protein: CASSSMDRNYGYTF